This T cell receptor beta chain appears in the sequencing data of a study of blood T cell repertoires in COVID-19. Background on the study: COVID-19 samples collected from the United States, Italy and Spain covered acute and convalescent phases. The analysed material was cDNA or gDNA that came from T cells, B-cell-depleted T cells, or PBMCs.

Looked up from germline, CDR1 is SQVTM and CDR2 is ANQGSEA. Unmatched junction bases numbered 6, after V lost 4 bases and J lost 5 bases. This CDR3 is built from 14 residues. In the authors' workflow: Amplification of reference gene primers was used by the study to estimate nucleated cell counts. This table comes from immunoSEQ multiplex PCR, and its TCRdb copy is limited to in-frame clones, with some not included. V, J and clone size derive from that table, while D and trimming were established from the DNA sequence. The sample yields around 250,000 clones, less than 85% seen once. The clonotype was recovered from a woman younger than 35 with acute or convalescent COVID-19. The chain couples TRBV29-1 to TRBJ1-4; 8 nucleotides agree with TRBD1. What was sequenced was peripheral blood. The CDR3 region is CSVARQGPNEKLFF. The CDR3 DNA is TGCAGCGTTGCCCGACAGGGGCCAAATGAAAAACTGTTTTTT.